The 11 T cell receptor beta chains given below trace back to one sample, sequenced in a study of beta chain features in type 1 diabetes. Points from the study as a whole: Shorter TCRB CDR3s, moderately but significantly so, marked every one of the four CD4+ subsets in Type 1 diabetes patients.

Of the isolated RNA, all was reverse transcribed, and so the sequenced material was expressed TCRB transcripts. Data came from immunoSEQ multiplex PCR; TCRdb stores just in-frame clones and leaves some out. The data contain 300,000 to 350,000 clones, approximately 12% of them singletons. No antigen has been assigned to these receptors. Sample: naive CD4+ T cells from blood. Receptors were obtained from a woman younger than 30 with type 1 diabetes.

The rearrangement joins TRBV29-1 to TRBJ2-3; TRBD1 matches 8 bases. Germline lookup yields CDR1 SQVTM and CDR2 ANQGSEA. The CDR3 runs 16 residues. V was pared by 0 bases and J by 7 bases, with 12 bases of the junction left unmatched. The CDR3 here is CSVEDQTGGHLNTQYF. The CDR3 DNA reads TGCAGCGTTGAAGATCAAACAGGGGGGCACCTAAATACGCAGTATTTT.

The chain recombines TRBV19 with TRBJ2-7; 8 nucleotides match TRBD1. The CDR3 runs 15 residues. Trimming at V came to 4 bases and at J to 4 bases, leaving 9 bases not matched to a gene. Per germline, CDR1 LNHDA and CDR2 SQIVND (reference sequence). For the CDR3, the DNA is TGTGCCAGTAGTACGACCGGGACAGGCGCATACGAGCAGTACTTC. Amino acid sequence: CASSTTGTGAYEQYF.

This clone was observed a handful of times. The chain employs TRBV19 and TRBJ2-7; 10 nucleotides agree with TRBD1. The CDR3 is 13 amino acids. Trimming at V came to 7 bases and at J to 4 bases, leaving 4 bases not matched to a gene. Germline-derived CDR1 and CDR2 are LNHDA and SQIVND (reference sequence). The CDR3 is CASTSDRGYEQYF. The CDR3 DNA reads as TGTGCCAGTACCTCGGACAGGGGGTACGAGCAGTACTTC. The full variable domain, its missing parts supplied by reference TRBV19 and TRBJ2-7, is DGGITQSPKYLFRKEGQNVTLSCEQNLNHDAMYWYRQDPGQGLRLIYYSQIVNDFQKGDIAEGYSVSREKKESFPLTVTSAQKNPTAFYLCASTSDRGYEQYFGPGTRLTVT.

The CDR3, as DNA: TGTGCCAGCAGCCAACAGGGAGCTAGCAATCAGCCCCAGCATTTT. This encodes CASSQQGASNQPQHF. This sequence joins TRBV7-9 and TRBJ1-5; the D gene is possibly TRBD1 (6 bases). Germline lookup yields CDR1 SEHNR and CDR2 FQNEAQ (reference sequence). Trimming pared 5 bases from V and 0 bases from J, leaving 11 bases between. The CDR3 is made up of 15 amino acids.

A note on this clone: The sample has other DNA sequences that encode this CDR3 too. The gene calls are TRBV18 and TRBJ2-5; D perhaps matches TRBD1 (6 bases). Germline V gene sequence: CDR1 KGHSH, CDR2 LQKENI. The CDR3 is 14 residues long. V was clipped by 3 bases and J by 0 bases, with 8 bases between them. The chain's CDR3 is CASSPRTDQETQYF. The CDR3 DNA reads TGTGCCAGCTCACCTAGGACAGACCAAGAGACCCAGTACTTC. The full variable domain, with the rest looked up from reference TRBV18 and TRBJ2-5, is NAGVMQNPRHLVRRRGQEARLRCSPMKGHSHVYWYRQLPEEGLKFMVYLQKENIIDESGMPKERFSAEFPKEGPSILRIQQVVRGDSAAYFCASSPRTDQETQYFGPGTRLLVL.

This clone was seen only a few times. CDR3 amino acids: CAREAQGVTGTSYGYTF. The CDR3 DNA reads TGTGCCAGGGAGGCCCAAGGCGTGACAGGGACTTCCTATGGCTACACCTTC. The chain recombines TRBV2 with TRBJ1-2; 7 bases fit TRBD1. The CDR3 has 17 residues. J gave up 4 bases and V 9 bases, and 20 bases lay outside the gene matches. Germline V gene sequence: CDR1 SNHLY, CDR2 FYNNEI.

The chain employs TRBV7-2 and TRBJ2-7, with 11 bases fitting TRBD1. This CDR3 is 14 amino acids long. Germline V lookup: CDR1 SGHTA, CDR2 FQGNSA. With 5 bases clipped from V and 6 bases from J, the junction kept 6 bases outside the gene matches. The CDR3 DNA sequence: TGTGCCAGCAGCCACCGGGACAGGGGGGCCGAGCAGTACTTC. It translates to CASSHRDRGAEQYF.

This clone turned up a few times. J is TRBJ2-1 and V is TRBV6-5; the match to TRBD2 covers 8 bases. Germline V gene data show CDR1 as MNHEY and CDR2 as SVGAGI. V lost 6 bases, J lost 1 base, and 5 bases stayed unmatched. This CDR3 has 15 amino acids. The CDR3 reads CASSSGSNSYNEQFF. DNA of the CDR3: TGTGCCAGCAGCAGCGGGAGTAATTCCTACAATGAGCAGTTCTTC.

The J gene is TRBJ2-3, the V gene TRBV4-2, with D uncertain. From germline, CDR1 is LGHNA and CDR2 YNFKEQ. Trimming left V 0 bases short and J 1 base short, with 14 bases between. This CDR3 spans 17 amino acids. The CDR3 DNA is TGTGCCAGCAGCCAAGAAGACGCCAGGTACGGCACAGATACGCAGTATTTT. This translates into CASSQEDARYGTDTQYF.

This clone has a handful of counts. V and J are TRBV7-9 and TRBJ1-2; weak D call: TRBD1 (5 bases). The germline CDR1 and CDR2 sequences are SEHNR and FQNEAQ (reference sequence). V lost 0 bases, J lost 7 bases, and 9 bases lay in between. The CDR3 sequence is 13 residues long. The CDR3 coding sequence is TGTGCCAGCAGCTTAGCCGGGGGGGGTGGCTACACCTTC. It translates to CASSLAGGGGYTF.

This clone has only a few counts. This chain joins TRBV19 and TRBJ2-1; a possible D gene is TRBD2 (5 bases). Between the trimmed V and J ends, which lost 5 bases and 4 bases, there was a span of 15 bases. Looked up from germline, CDR1 is LNHDA and CDR2 is SQIVND (reference sequence). The CDR3 is made up of 15 amino acids. This CDR3 is CASSSHRDSYNEQFF. The CDR3 nucleotides are TGTGCCAGTAGTTCCCACCGGGATTCATACAATGAGCAGTTCTTC.